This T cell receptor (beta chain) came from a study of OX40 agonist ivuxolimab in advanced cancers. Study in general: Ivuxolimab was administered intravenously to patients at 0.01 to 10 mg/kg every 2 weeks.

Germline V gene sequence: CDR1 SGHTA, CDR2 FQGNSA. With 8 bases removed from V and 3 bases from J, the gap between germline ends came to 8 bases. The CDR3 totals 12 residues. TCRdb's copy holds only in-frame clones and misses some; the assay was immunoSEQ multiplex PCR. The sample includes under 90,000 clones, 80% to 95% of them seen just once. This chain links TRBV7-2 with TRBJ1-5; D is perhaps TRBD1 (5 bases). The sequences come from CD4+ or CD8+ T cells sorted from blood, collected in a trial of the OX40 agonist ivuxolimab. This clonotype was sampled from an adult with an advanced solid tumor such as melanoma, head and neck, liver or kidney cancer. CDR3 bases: TGTGCCAGCGGGACTCACAATCAGCCCCAGCATTTT. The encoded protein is CASGTHNQPQHF.